The T cell receptor (beta chain) under discussion was sequenced for a study of OX40 agonist ivuxolimab in advanced cancers. The protocol was immunoSEQ multiplex PCR, while the TCRdb copy is restricted to in-frame clones and leaves out a portion. The repertoire holds tens of thousands of clones, with roughly 87% as singletons. Concerning this clone: Antigen unknown.

Autoimmune disease history or systemic immunosuppression disqualified patients. Findings and limits, study-wide: Dosing at 0.1 to 3.0 mg/kg was accompanied by clonal expansion of CD4+ and CD8+ blood T cells by week 6.

Germline V gene lookup returns CDR1 MNHEY and CDR2 SMNVEV (reference sequence). The CDR3 is 9 residues long. V lost 4 bases, J lost 10 bases, and 3 bases lay in between. The origin of this receptor is an adult with an advanced solid tumor such as melanoma, head and neck, liver or kidney cancer. Sequenced here: CD4+ or CD8+ T cells sorted from blood, sampled in a trial of the OX40 agonist ivuxolimab. The chain uses TRBV27 and TRBJ2-3; D remains ambiguous. The CDR3 loop reads CASSWAQYF. The CDR3 DNA follows: TGTGCCAGCAGTTGGGCGCAGTATTTT.